The rows below give T cell receptor beta chains drawn from one sample of a study of CD8 T cells in ankylosing spondylitis. TCRdb called the 5' RACE reads again in MiXCR, with one record for every CDR3 protein. Of about 500,000 distinct CDR3 sequences in the sample, roughly 13% were seen once. Sequenced sample: blood, either unsorted or a sorted T cell fraction (not recorded which). These receptors were collected from a male donor with ankylosing spondylitis. Both conserved end residues are part of each CDR3.

v_call,cdr3_aa
TRBV19,CASRDPTSGSTPYNEQFF
TRBV10-3,CAISEADRENQPQHF
TRBV12-3/TRBV12-4,CASKSSTEQFF
TRBV12-3/TRBV12-4,CASMLQGIGELFF
TRBV9,CASSVLPGDYGYTF
TRBV12-3/TRBV12-4,CASRKVGGTSTDTQYF
TRBV5-1,CASSFMTQGVDTQYF
TRBV12-3/TRBV12-4,CASSTRGSGANVLTF
TRBV12-3/TRBV12-4,CASRLRVQGEKLFF
TRBV4-2,CASSQTLYTGELFF
TRBV11-1,CASSFAGGTSSTDTQYF
TRBV12-3/TRBV12-4,CASSSTIYNEQFF
TRBV7-7,CASSAGPTLQETQYF
TRBV20-1,CSARLGGYQETQYF
TRBV28,CASKKSGLAGRQETQYF
TRBV5-1,CASSPSEENYGYTF
TRBV20-1,CSASVTGTDEQFF
TRBV5-1,CASSFGTVIVGTEAFF
TRBV5-1,CASSLARVGDSPLHF
TRBV20-1,CSARETRGRDTQYF
TRBV20-1,CSARDPSGSTDTQYF
TRBV7-2,CASSFTLATGGETQYF
TRBV20-1,CSARVWASGRVYEQFF
TRBV20-1,CSASARAWGQPQHF
TRBV24-1,CATSDSTSGGFYEQYF
TRBV6-1,CASSELTGGLAQFF
TRBV15,CATSPHGGLANEQFF
TRBV29-1,CSVEKGGETQYF
TRBV12-3/TRBV12-4,CASSLTKTGFGYTF
TRBV20-1,CSARGDRVNTEAFF
TRBV20-1,CSARDPNRGATGELFF
TRBV2,CASSAPEFSNQPQHF